The text below deals with one TCR beta chain. The data were obtained in a study of T-cell reconstitution after alpha-beta-depleted transplantation in children. V was clipped by 4 bases and J by 0 bases; unmatched bases: 2. Germline CDR1 is SGHNT and CDR2 is YYREEE (reference sequence). The CDR3 has 16 amino acids. Unique molecular identifiers were incorporated into the prepared TCRbeta library. One entry per CDR3 protein, called by TCRdb with MiXCR from the PCR reads. The sample yields tens of thousands of distinct CDR3 sequences, around 4.7% seen once. The origin of this receptor is a boy under two years old who had a stem cell transplant for acute myeloid leukemia, so the T cells may come from the graft donor. V gene TRBV5-4 combines with J gene TRBJ2-2; 11 positions agree with TRBD2. Source: PBMCs, mostly from graft donor cells, taken 180 days after TCRalphabeta/CD19-depleted stem cell transplant. CDR3 sequence reads: CASSMGLAANTGELFF. The CDR3 bases are TGTGCCAGCAGCATGGGACTAGCGGCGAACACCGGGGAGCTGTTTTTT.